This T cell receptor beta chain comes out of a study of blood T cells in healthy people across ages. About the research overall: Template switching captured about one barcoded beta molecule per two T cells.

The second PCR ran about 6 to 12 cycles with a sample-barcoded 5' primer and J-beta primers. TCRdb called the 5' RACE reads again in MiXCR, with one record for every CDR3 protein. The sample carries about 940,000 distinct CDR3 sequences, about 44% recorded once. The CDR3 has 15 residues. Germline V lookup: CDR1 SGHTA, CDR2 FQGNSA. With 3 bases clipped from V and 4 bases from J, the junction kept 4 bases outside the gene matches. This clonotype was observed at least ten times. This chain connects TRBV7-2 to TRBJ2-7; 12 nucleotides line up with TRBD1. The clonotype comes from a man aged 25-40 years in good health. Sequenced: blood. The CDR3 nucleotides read TGTGCCAGCAGCTTGGGGACAGGGGGCCTATACGAGCAGTACTTC. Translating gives CASSLGTGGLYEQYF.